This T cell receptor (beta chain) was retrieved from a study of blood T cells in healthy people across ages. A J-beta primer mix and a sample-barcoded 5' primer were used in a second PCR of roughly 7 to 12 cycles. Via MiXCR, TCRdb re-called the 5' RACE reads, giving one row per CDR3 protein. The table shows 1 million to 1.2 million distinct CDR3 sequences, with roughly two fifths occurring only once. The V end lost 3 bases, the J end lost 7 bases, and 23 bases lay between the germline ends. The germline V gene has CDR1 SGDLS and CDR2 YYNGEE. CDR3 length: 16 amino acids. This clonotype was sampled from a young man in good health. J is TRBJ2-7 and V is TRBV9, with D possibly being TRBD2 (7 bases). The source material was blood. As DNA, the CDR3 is TGTGCCAGCAGCGAGGGGGAGGGTCTAAAGTACAATGAGCAGTACTTC. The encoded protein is CASSEGEGLKYNEQYF.